The 10 T cell receptor beta chains in this list originate from one sample, sequenced in a study of breast tumors, draining lymph nodes, adjacent tissues. TCRdb reprocessed the multiplex PCR reads with MiXCR, giving one entry per CDR3 protein. This table has about 200,000 distinct CDR3 sequences, less than 40% appearing once. Breast cancer patients provided tissue from their axillary draining lymph nodes. Material: axillary lymph node tissue. The receptors originated from a female donor with breast cancer. Some clones in this sample may be carry-over from other donors' samples.

The chain uses TRBV7-3 and TRBJ1-2; possible D gene TRBD1, 6 bases. CDR3 length: 14 amino acids. Per the germline V gene, CDR1 is SGHTA and CDR2 is FQGTGA. V was cut by 5 bases and J by 7 bases, with 17 bases left in between. The chain's CDR3 is CASSVERQGSGYTF. CDR3 nucleotide sequence: TGTGCCAGCAGCGTTGAAAGGCAGGGGTCTGGCTACACCTTC.

This chain uses TRBV24-1 with TRBJ1-2, with TRBD1 matching 7 bases. With 5 bases clipped from V and 4 bases from J, the junction kept 6 bases outside the gene matches. The V gene's germline CDR1 is KGHDR and CDR2 SFDVKD. The CDR3 is 14 amino acids. Here the CDR3 reads CATSARTGPYGYTF. The CDR3 DNA reads as TGTGCCACCAGTGCTAGGACAGGACCCTATGGCTACACCTTC.

This clonotype was found many times. This chain connects TRBV6-5 to TRBJ1-4; unclear D gene. The CDR3 runs 13 residues. CDR1 is MNHEY, CDR2 SVGAGI, per germline. Trimming stripped 6 bases from V and 8 bases from J, with 13 bases between. DNA of the CDR3: TGTGCCAGCAGAAGACCCTCGGGAGAAAAACTGTTTTTT. Its translation: CASRRPSGEKLFF.

The rearrangement joins TRBV15 to TRBJ1-4; D may be TRBD1 (5 bases). The CDR3 is made up of 16 amino acids. Between the trimmed V and J ends, which lost 0 bases and 7 bases, there was a span of 15 bases. The germline gives CDR1 LNHNV, CDR2 YYDKDF (reference sequence). CDR3 in DNA: TGTGCCACCAGCAGAGATCAGGGAGGCGGTGGTGAAAAACTGTTTTTT. Encoded protein: CATSRDQGGGGEKLFF. Filled out from reference TRBV15 and TRBJ1-4, the complete variable domain reads DAMVIQNPRYQVTQFGKPVTLSCSQTLNHNVMYWYQQKSSQAPKLLFHYYDKDFNNEADTPDNFQSRRPNTSFCFLDIRSPGLGDTAMYLCATSRDQGGGGEKLFFGSGTQLSVL.

This clonotype showed up many times. The CDR3 DNA reads TGTGCCAGTAGTATAGTTGGACGGACAGATACGCAGTATTTT. Translating it yields CASSIVGRTDTQYF. The gene calls are TRBV19 and TRBJ2-3; D call uncertain. The germline V gene encodes CDR1 LNHDA and CDR2 SQIVND (reference sequence). Trimming removed 1 base from V and 3 bases from J, with 8 bases in between. The CDR3 runs to 14 residues.

The J gene is TRBJ1-6, the V gene TRBV10-3, with D tentatively TRBD1 (5 bases). V lost 0 bases to trimming and J lost 10 bases, with 7 bases between them. Germline lookup yields CDR1 ENHRY and CDR2 SYGVKD. This CDR3 is built from 13 residues. CDR3 loop: CAISESGESPLHF. CDR3 sequence (DNA): TGTGCCATCAGTGAGTCAGGGGAATCACCCCTCCACTTT.

In this sample, this clonotype turned up many times. The gene calls are TRBV20-1 and TRBJ2-3, with 8 bases identical to TRBD2. Germline V gene sequence: CDR1 DFQATT, CDR2 SNEGSKA (reference sequence). This CDR3 comprises 12 residues. With 1 base clipped from V and 6 bases from J, the junction kept 0 bases outside the gene matches. The CDR3 sequence is CSARASGDTQYF. CDR3 sequence (DNA): TGCAGTGCTAGAGCTAGCGGGGATACGCAGTATTTT.

Ten or more counts support this clonotype. The chain carries TRBV7-9 and TRBJ2-3, with D maybe TRBD2 (6 bases). The germline CDR1 and CDR2 sequences are SEHNR and FQNEAQ (reference sequence). The V end was cut by 3 bases, the J end by 1 base, with 17 bases between. The CDR3 is 17 residues long. The CDR3 here is CASSLGLGGTGTDTQYF. In nucleotides, the CDR3 is TGTGCCAGCAGCTTGGGACTCGGCGGGACGGGCACAGATACGCAGTATTTT.

This clonotype has at least ten counts. This chain joins TRBV2 and TRBJ2-7, with TRBD1 as a possible D gene (5 bases). Germline lookup yields CDR1 SNHLY and CDR2 FYNNEI. This CDR3 spans 12 amino acids. V gave up 5 bases and J gave up 3 bases, with 8 bases separating them. CDR3 in DNA: TGTGCCAGCAGTCCAGGACACTACGAGCAGTACTTC. Its protein is CASSPGHYEQYF.

The rearrangement uses TRBV12-3 or TRBV12-4 and TRBJ2-2, with 11 bases fitting TRBD2. J lost 4 bases, V lost 0 bases, and 7 bases had no gene match. The CDR3 is 18 residues long. This CDR3 reads CASSLAKLAGALTGELFF. The CDR3 region has the DNA TGTGCCAGCAGTTTAGCGAAACTAGCGGGGGCTCTCACCGGGGAGCTGTTTTTT.